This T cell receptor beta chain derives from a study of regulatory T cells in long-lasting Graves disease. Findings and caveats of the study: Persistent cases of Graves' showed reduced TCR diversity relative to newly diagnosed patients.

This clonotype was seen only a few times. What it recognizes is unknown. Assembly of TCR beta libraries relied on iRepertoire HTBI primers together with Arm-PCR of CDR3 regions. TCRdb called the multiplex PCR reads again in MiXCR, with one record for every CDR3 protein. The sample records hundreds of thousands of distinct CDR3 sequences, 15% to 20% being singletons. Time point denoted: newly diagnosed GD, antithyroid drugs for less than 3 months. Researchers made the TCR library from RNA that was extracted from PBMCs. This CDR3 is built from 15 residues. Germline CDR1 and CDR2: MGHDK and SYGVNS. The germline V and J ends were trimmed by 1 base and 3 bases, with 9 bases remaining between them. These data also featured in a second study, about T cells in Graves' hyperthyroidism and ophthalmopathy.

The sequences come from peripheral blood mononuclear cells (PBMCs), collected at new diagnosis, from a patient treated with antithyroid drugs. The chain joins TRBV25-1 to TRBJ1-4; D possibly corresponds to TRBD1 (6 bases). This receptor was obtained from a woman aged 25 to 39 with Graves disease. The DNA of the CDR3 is TGTGCCAGCAGTGAATGGGGGGCATCTAATGAAAAACTGTTTTTT. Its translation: CASSEWGASNEKLFF.